The T cell receptor (beta chain) under discussion was sequenced for a study of shared clonotypes between healthy human individuals. General study findings and limits: The four-donor shared clonotypes exceeded non-shared clonotypes in generation probability, with non-shared ones scoring lower.

Recent acute infections and vaccinations were absent in the healthy HIV-negative adult donors. Splitting the CD4+ cells yielded a CD45RA+ naive subset and a CD45RA-negative memory subset. A word on this clone: As yet, its antigen is unknown.

Looked up from germline, CDR1 is SGHRS and CDR2 is YFSETQ. This CDR3 is built from 13 residues. Trimming left V 4 bases short and J 6 bases short, with 13 bases between. Measured with immunoSEQ multiplex PCR; TCRdb has only the in-frame clones, and not every one. The repertoire holds some 650,000 clones, with approximately 97% as singletons. Sequenced material: naive CD4+ T cells sorted from blood. This sample's subset: CD45RA+ positively selected. The rearrangement joins TRBV5-1 to TRBJ1-1; no clear D gene. The clonotype originates from a woman aged 25-40 years in good health. The DNA of the CDR3 is TGCGCCAGCAGCACAAATCGAGATCCTGAAGCTTTCTTT. Translated, it gives CASSTNRDPEAFF.